This record looks at one T cell receptor (beta chain) sequence and its context. Its antigen is unidentified. The data belong to a study of blood T cells in healthy people across ages. Across the whole study: About one barcoded beta molecule was captured per two T cells (by template switching). Study-wide points: Older individuals had lower TCR beta diversity per million T cells (the decline was roughly linear). In long-lived donors, naive CD4+ cell counts and diversity exceeded those of aged donors.

The CDR3 totals 13 residues. Trimming took off 7 bases at V and 4 bases at J, with 13 bases between the two ends. Looked up from germline, CDR1 is MNHNY and CDR2 is SVGAGI (reference sequence). Next came a second PCR, run for about 6 to 12 cycles, which used a sample-barcoded 5' primer along with a J-beta primer mix. TCRdb reprocessed the 5' RACE reads via MiXCR and lists one record per CDR3 protein. The sample yields under 1 million distinct CDR3 sequences, roughly 44% seen once. Input material: blood. The J gene is TRBJ2-5, the V gene TRBV6-6; a possible D gene is TRBD1 (6 bases). This TCR was sampled from a man in his sixties in good health. CDR3 nucleotide sequence: TGTGCCAGCAACTCGCTAGGGGGAGAGACCCAGTACTTC. Its protein product is CASNSLGGETQYF.